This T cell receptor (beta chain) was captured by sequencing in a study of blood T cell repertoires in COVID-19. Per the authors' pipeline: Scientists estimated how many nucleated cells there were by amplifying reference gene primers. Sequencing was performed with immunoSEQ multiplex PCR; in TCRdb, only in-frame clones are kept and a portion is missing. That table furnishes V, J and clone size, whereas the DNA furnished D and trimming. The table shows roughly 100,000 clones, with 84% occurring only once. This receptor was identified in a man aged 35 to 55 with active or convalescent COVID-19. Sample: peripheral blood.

The CDR3 nucleotides read TGTGCCAGCAGCTCATACCCGGGACAGCCCCAGCATTTT. Amino acids: CASSSYPGQPQHF. The chain joins TRBV11-3 to TRBJ1-5, with D hard to call. The V gene's germline CDR1 is SGHNT and CDR2 YENEEA. V was pared by 4 bases and J by 7 bases, with 11 bases between. The CDR3 runs 13 residues.